The following is a T cell receptor (beta chain) sequence with its context. Antigen unknown. The data belong to a study of Tregs in tolerant kidney transplant recipients. Study observations and caveats: No direct test of biological reproducibility was done here. The small number of patients limits these findings pending further validation.

CD4+CD25+CD127- Tregs, CD4+CD25- non-Tregs, CD4 and CD8 cells were sorted. The method was immunoSEQ multiplex PCR; TCRdb's version includes in-frame clones alone and lacks a portion of them. The sample records tens of thousands of clones, 84% being singletons. The sequence was obtained from a human donor in good health. The sample taken for sequencing was CD4+ T cells from blood.

The CDR3 sequence is CASSIQGGDEQFF. The CDR3 DNA sequence: TGTGCCAGCAGCATTCAGGGTGGCGATGAGCAGTTCTTC. The V gene is TRBV7-6, the J gene TRBJ2-1; the D gene is possibly TRBD1 (5 bases). The CDR3 contains 13 residues. Germline V gives CDR1 SGHVS, CDR2 FNYEAQ. V lost 5 bases, J lost 8 bases, and 13 bases lay in between.